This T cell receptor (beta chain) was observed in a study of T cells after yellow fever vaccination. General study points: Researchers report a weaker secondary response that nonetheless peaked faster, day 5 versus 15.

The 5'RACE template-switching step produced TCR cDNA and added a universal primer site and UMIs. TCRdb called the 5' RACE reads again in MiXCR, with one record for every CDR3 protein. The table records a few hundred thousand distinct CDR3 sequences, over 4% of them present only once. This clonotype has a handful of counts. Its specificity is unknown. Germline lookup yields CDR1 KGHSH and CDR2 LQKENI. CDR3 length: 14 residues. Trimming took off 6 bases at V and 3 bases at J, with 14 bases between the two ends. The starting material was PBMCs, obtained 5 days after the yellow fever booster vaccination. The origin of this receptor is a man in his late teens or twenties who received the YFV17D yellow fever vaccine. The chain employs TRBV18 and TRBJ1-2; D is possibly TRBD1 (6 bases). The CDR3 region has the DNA TGTGCCAGCTCCACCGCGGACAGTGACTATGGCTACACCTTC. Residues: CASSTADSDYGYTF.